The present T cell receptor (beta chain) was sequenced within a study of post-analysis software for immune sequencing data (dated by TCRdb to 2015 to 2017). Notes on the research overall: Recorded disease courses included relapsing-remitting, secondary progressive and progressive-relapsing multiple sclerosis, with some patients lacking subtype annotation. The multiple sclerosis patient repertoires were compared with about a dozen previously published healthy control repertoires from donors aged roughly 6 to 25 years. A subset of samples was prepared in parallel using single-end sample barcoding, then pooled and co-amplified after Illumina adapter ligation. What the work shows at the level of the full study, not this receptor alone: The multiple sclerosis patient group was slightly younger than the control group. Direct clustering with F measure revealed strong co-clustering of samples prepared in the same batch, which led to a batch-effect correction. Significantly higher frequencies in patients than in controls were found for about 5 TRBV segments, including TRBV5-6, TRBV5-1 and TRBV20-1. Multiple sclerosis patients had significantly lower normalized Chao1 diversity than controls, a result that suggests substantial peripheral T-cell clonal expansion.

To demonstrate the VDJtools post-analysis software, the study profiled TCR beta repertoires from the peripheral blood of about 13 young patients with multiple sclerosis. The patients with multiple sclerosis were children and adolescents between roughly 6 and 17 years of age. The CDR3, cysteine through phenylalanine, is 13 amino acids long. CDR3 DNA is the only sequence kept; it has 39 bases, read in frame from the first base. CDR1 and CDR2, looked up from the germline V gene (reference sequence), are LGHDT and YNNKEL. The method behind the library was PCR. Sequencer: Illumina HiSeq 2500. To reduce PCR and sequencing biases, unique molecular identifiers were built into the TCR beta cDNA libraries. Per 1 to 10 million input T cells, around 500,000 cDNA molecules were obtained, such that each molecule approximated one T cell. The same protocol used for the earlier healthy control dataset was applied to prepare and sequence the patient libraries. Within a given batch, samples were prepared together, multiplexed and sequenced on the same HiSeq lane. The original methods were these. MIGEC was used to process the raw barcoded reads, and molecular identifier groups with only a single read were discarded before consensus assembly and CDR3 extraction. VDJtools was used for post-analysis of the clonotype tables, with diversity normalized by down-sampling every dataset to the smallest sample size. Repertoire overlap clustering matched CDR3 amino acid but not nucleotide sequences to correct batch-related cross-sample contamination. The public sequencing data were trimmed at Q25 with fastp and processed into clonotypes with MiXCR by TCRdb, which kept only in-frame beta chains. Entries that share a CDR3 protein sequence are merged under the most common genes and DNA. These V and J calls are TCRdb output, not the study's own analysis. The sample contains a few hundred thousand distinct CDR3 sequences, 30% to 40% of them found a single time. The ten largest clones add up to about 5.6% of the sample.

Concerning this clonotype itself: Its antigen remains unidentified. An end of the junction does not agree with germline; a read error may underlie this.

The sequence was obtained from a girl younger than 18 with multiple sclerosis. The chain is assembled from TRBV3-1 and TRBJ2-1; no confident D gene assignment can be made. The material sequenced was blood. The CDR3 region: CAGSQVLVDEQFF. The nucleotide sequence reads TGTGCCGGCAGCCAAGTCTTGGTCGATGAGCAGTTCTTC.